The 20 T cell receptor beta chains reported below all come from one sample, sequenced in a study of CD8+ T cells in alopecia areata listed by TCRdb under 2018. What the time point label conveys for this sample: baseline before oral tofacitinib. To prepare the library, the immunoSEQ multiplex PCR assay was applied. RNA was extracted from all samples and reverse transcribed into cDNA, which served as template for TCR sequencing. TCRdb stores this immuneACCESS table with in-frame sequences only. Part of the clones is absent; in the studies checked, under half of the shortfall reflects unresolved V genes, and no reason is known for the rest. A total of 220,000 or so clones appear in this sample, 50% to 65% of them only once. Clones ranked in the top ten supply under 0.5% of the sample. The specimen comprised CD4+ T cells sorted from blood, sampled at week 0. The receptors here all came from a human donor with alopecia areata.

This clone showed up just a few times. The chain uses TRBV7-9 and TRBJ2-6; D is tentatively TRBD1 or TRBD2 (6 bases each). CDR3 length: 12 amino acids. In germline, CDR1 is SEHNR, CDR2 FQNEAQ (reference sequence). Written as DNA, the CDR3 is TGTTCCCGGGGGCCTGGGGCCAACGTCCTGACTTTC. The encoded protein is CSRGPGANVLTF.

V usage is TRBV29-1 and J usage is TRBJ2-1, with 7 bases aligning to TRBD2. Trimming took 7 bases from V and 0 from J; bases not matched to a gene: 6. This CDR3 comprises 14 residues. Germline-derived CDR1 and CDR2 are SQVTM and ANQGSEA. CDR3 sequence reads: CSAEAGSSYNEQFF. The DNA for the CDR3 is TGCAGCGCAGAAGCGGGGAGCTCCTACAATGAGCAGTTCTTC.

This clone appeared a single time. This CDR3 is CASSVGTEAFF. For the CDR3, the DNA is TGTGCCAGCAGTGTTGGCACTGAAGCTTTCTTT. This chain links TRBV6-1 with TRBJ1-1; no clear D gene. The V end was cut by 4 bases, the J end by 4 bases, with 4 bases between. There are 11 residues in the CDR3. Germline V gene lookup returns CDR1 MNHNS and CDR2 SASEGT.

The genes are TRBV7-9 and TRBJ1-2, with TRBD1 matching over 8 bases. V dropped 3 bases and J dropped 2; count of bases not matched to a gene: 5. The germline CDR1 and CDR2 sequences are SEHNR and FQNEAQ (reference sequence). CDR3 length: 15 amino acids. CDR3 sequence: CASSFATGENYGYTF. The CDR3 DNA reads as TGTGCCAGCAGCTTCGCGACAGGGGAAAACTATGGCTACACCTTC.

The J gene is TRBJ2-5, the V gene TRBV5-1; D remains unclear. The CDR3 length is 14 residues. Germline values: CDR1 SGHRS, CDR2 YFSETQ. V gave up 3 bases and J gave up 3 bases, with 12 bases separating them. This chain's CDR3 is CASSSDQSKETQYF. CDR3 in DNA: TGCGCCAGCAGCTCTGACCAATCCAAAGAGACCCAGTACTTC.

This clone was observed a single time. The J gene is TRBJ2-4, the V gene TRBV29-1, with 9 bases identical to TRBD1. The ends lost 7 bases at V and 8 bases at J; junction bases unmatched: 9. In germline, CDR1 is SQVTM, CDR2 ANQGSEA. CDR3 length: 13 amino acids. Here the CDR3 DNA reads TGCAGCGGGACCGGGACAGGGACCGACATTCAGTACTTC. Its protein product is CSGTGTGTDIQYF.

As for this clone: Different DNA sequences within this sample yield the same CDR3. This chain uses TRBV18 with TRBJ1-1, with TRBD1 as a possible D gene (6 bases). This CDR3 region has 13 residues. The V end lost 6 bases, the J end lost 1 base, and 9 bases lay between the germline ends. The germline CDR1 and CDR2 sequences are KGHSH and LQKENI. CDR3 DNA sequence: TGTGCCAGCTCGGAGGGACAGAACACTGAAGCTTTCTTT. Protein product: CASSEGQNTEAFF.

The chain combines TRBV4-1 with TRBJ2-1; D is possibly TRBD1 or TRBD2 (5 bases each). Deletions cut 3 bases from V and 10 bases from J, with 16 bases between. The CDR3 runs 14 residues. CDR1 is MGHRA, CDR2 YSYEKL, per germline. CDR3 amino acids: CASSHPGSGREQFF. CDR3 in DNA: TGCGCCAGCAGCCATCCTGGGTCGGGGCGGGAGCAGTTCTTC.

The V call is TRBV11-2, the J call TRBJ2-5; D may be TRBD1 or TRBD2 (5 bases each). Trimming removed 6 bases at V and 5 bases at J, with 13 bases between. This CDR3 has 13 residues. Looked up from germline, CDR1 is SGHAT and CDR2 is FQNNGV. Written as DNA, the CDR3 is TGTGCCAGCAGGCCCCGGGGCCCGGAGACCCAGTACTTC. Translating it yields CASRPRGPETQYF.

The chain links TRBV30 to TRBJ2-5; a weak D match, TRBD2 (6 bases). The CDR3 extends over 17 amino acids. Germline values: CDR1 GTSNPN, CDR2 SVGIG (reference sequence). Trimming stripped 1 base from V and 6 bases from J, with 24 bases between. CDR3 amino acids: CAWSAPFRRVGEKTQYF. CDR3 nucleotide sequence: TGTGCCTGGAGTGCCCCATTTAGGAGGGTGGGTGAGAAGACCCAGTACTTC.

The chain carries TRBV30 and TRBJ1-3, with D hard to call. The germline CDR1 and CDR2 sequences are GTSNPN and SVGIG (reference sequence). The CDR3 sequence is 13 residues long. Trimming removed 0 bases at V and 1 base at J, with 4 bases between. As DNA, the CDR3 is TGTGCCTGGAGTGTGGTATCTGGAAACACCATATATTTT. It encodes CAWSVVSGNTIYF.

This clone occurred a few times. In DNA, the CDR3 is TGTGCCAGCAGCCAAGAGTCCAGAGGCTATGGCTACACCTTC. Translation gives CASSQESRGYGYTF. The chain is built from TRBV14 and TRBJ1-2; D gene unclear. V lost 0 bases and J 4 bases, leaving 9 bases between the germline ends. Germline V CDR1 and CDR2: SGHDN, FVKESK. The CDR3 loop spans 14 amino acids. The entire variable domain, with the rest obtained from reference TRBV14 and TRBJ1-2, is as follows: EAGVTQFPSHSVIEKGQTVTLRCDPISGHDNLYWYRRVMGKEIKFLLHFVKESKQDESGMPNNRFLAERTGGTYSTLKVQPAELEDSGVYFCASSQESRGYGYTFGSGTRLTVV.

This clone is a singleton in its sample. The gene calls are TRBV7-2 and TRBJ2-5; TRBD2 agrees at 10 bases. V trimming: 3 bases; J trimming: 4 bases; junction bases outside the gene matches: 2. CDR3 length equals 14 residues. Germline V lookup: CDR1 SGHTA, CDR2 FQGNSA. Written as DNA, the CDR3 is TGTGCCAGCAGCTTTTCTAGCGGGGGAGAGACCCAGTACTTC. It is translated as CASSFSSGGETQYF. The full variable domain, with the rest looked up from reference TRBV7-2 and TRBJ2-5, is GAGVSQSPSNKVTEKGKDVELRCDPISGHTALYWYRQSLGQGLEFLIYFQGNSAPDKSGLPSDRFSAERTGGSVSTLTIQRTQQEDSAVYLCASSFSSGGETQYFGPGTRLLVL.

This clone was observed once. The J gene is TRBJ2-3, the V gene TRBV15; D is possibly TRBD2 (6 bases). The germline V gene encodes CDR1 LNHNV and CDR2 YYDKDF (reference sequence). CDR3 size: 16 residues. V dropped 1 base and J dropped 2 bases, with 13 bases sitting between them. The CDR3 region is CATSRARTTLTDTQYF. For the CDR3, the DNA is TGTGCCACCAGCAGAGCAAGGACTACCCTCACAGATACGCAGTATTTT.

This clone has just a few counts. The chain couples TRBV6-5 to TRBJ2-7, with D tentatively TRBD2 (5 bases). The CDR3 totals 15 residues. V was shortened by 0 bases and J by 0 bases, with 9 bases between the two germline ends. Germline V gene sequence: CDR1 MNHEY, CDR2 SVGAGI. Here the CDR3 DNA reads TGTGCCAGCAGTTACTCCGGACTGGGCTCCTACGAGCAGTACTTC. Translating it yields CASSYSGLGSYEQYF.

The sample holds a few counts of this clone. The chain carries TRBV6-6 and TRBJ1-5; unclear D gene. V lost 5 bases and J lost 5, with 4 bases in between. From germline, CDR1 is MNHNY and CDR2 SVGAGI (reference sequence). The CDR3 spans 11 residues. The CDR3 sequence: CASSNYQPQHF. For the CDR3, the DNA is TGTGCCAGCAGTAACTATCAGCCCCAGCATTTT.

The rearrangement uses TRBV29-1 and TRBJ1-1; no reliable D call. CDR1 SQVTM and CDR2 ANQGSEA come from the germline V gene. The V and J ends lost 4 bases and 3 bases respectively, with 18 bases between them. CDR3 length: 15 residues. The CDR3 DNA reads TGCAGCGTTGCCCCCCAGGTGGTAATGGACACTGAAGCTTTCTTT. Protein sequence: CSVAPQVVMDTEAFF.

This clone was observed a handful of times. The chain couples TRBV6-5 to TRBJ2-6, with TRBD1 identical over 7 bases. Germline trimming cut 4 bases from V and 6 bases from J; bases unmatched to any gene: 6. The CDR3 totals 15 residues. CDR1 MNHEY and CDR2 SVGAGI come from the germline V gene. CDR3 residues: CASSSSGQAANVLTF. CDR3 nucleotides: TGTGCCAGCAGTTCGAGCGGACAGGCGGCCAACGTCCTGACTTTC.

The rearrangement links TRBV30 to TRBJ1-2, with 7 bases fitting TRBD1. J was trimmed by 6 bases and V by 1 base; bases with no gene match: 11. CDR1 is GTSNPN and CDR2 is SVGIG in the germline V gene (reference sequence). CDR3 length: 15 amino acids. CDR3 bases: TGTGCCTGGAGTGAAACAGGGGCCGCGGAACATGGCTACACCTTC. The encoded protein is CAWSETGAAEHGYTF.

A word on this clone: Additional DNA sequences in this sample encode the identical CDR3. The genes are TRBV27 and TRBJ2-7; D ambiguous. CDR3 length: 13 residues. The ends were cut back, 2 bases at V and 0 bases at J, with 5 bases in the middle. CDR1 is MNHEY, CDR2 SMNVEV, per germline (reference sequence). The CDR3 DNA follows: TGTGCCAGCAGTTTACTTCCCTCCTACGAGCAGTACTTC. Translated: CASSLLPSYEQYF.